This record covers a single TCR beta chain. Antigen unknown. Expressed TCRB transcripts were sequenced because the isolated RNA had all been reverse transcribed beforehand. Data came from immunoSEQ multiplex PCR; TCRdb stores just in-frame clones and leaves some out. The table has about 340,000 clones, about a tenth seen once; the top ten hold 1%. Per the germline V gene, CDR1 is SGHRS and CDR2 is YFSETQ. J lost 2 bases, V lost 4 bases, and 6 bases had no gene match. The CDR3 runs to 15 residues. This entry is derived from a study of beta chain features in type 1 diabetes. Study outcomes and limitations: Moderate but significant shortening of TCRB CDR3s was recorded in all four CD4+ subsets from Type 1 diabetes patients. Whether TCRB rearrangement is influenced by HLA type went unresolved here.

This sequence was found in a young man with type 1 diabetes. The J gene is TRBJ2-3, the V gene TRBV5-1; 8 nucleotides match TRBD2. Sequences were obtained from central memory CD4+ T cells from blood. The CDR3 loop reads CASSRERGPTDTQYF. CDR3 bases: TGCGCCAGCAGCAGGGAGCGGGGGCCCACAGATACGCAGTATTTT.